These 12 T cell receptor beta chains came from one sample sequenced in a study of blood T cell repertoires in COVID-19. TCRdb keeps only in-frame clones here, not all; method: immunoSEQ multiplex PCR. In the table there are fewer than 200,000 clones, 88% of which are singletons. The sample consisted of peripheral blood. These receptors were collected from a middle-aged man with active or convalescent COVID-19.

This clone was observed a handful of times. CDR3 in DNA: TGTGCCAGCAGACCCGGGACTATACAAGAGACCCAGTACTTC. Translating gives CASRPGTIQETQYF. The J gene is TRBJ2-5, the V gene TRBV7-8; 7 bases fit TRBD2. This CDR3 has 14 residues. Germline values: CDR1 SGHVS, CDR2 FQNEAQ. V trimming: 6 bases; J trimming: 2 bases; junction bases outside the gene matches: 6.

DNA of the CDR3: TGTGCCAGCAGTTCTGGGACTAGGATCTCGTACGAGCAGTACTTC. Protein sequence: CASSSGTRISYEQYF. The rearrangement uses TRBV28 and TRBJ2-7; 8 nucleotides line up with TRBD2. The CDR3 has 15 residues. Unmatched junction bases numbered 9, after V lost 4 bases and J lost 4 bases. CDR1 is MDHEN, CDR2 SYDVKM, per germline.

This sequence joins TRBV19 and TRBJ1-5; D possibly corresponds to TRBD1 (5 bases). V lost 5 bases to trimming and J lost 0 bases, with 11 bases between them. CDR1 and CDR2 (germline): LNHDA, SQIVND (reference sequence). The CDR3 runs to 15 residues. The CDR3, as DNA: TGTGCCAGTAGTCTGAGGGACTATAGCAATCAGCCCCAGCATTTT. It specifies CASSLRDYSNQPQHF.

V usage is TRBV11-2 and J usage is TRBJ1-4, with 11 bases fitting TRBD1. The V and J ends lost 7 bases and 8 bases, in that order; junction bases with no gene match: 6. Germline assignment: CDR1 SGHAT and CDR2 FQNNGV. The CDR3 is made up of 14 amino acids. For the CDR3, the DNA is TGTGCCAGCACCTGGACAGGGGGCATGGAAAAACTGTTTTTT. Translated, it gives CASTWTGGMEKLFF.

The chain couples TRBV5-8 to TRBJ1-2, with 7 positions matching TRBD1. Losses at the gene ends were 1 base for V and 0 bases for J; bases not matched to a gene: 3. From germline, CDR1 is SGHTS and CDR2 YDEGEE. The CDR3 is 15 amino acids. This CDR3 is CASSLRQGANYGYTF. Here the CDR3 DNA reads TGTGCCAGCAGCTTGAGGCAGGGGGCTAACTATGGCTACACCTTC.

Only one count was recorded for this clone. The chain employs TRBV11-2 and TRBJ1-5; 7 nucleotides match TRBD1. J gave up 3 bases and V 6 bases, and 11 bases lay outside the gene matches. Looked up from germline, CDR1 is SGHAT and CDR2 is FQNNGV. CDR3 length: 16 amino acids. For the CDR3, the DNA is TGTGCCAGCAGAATGGGGCAGGGGGAATACAATCAGCCCCAGCATTTT. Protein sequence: CASRMGQGEYNQPQHF.

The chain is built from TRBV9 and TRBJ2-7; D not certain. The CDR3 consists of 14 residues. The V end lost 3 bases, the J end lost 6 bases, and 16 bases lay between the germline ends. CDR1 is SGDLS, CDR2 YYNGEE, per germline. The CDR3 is CASSAPNRQGEQYF. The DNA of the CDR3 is TGTGCCAGCAGCGCTCCCAACCGACAAGGCGAGCAGTACTTC.

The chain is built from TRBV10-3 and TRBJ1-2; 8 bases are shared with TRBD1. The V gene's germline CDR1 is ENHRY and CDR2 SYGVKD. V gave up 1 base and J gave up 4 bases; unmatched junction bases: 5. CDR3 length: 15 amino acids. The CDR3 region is CAISELGTGIYGYTF. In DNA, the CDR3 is TGTGCCATCAGTGAGTTGGGGACAGGAATCTATGGCTACACCTTC.

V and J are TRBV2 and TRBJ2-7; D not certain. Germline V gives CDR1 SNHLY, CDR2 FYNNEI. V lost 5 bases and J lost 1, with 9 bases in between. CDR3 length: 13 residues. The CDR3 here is CASSLYSSYEQYF. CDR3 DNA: TGTGCCAGCAGTCTGTACTCGTCCTACGAGCAGTACTTC.

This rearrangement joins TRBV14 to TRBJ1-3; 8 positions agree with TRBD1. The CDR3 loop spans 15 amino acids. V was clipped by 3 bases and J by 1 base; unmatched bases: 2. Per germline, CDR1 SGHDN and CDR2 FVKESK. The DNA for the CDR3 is TGTGCCAGCAGCCAGAGGACAGGGTCTGGAAACACCATATATTTT. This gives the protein CASSQRTGSGNTIYF.

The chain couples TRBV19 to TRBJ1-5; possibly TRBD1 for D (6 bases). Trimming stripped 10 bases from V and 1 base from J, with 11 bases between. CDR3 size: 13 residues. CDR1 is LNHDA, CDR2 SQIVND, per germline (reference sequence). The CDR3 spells CAIARGSNQPQHF. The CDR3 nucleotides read TGTGCCATCGCGAGGGGGAGCAATCAGCCCCAGCATTTT.

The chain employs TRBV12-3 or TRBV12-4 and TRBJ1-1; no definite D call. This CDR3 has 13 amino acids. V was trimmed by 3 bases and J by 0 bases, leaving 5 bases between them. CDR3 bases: TGTGCCAGCAGTTTCCAGGTGAACACTGAAGCTTTCTTT. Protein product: CASSFQVNTEAFF.